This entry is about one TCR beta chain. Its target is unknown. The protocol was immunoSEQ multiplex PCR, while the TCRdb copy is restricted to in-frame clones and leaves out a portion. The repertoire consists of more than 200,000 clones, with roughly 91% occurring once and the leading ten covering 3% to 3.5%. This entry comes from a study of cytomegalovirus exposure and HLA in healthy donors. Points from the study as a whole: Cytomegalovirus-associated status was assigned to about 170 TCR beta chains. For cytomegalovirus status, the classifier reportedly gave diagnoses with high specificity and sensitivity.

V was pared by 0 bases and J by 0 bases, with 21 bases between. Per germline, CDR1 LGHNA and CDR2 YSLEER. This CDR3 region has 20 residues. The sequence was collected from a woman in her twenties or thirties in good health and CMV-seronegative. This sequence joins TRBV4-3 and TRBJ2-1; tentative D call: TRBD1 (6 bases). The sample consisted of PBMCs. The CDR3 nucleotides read TGCGCCAGCAGCCAAGAGGGTCGACAGGTCTGGATGAGCTCCTACAATGAGCAGTTCTTC. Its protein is CASSQEGRQVWMSSYNEQFF.